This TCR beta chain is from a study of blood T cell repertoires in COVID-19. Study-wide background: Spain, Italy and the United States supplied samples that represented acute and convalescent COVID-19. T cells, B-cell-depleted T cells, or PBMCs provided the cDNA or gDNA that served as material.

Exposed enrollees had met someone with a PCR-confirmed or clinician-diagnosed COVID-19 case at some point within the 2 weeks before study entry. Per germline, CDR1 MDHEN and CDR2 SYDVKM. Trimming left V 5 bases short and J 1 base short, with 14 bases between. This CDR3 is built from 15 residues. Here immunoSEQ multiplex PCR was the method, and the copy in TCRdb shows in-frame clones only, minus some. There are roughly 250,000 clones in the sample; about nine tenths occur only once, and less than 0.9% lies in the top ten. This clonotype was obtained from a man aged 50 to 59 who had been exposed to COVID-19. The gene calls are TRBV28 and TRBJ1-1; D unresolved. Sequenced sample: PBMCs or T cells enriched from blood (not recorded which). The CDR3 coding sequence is TGTGCCAGCAGTATCCCGTTAGGAGGGAACACTGAAGCTTTCTTT. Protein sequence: CASSIPLGGNTEAFF. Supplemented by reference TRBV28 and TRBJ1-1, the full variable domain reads DVKVTQSSRYLVKRTGEKVFLECVQDMDHENMFWYRQDPGLGLRLIYFSYDVKMKEKGDIPEGYSVSREKKERFSLILESASTNQTSMYLCASSIPLGGNTEAFFGQGTRLTVV.